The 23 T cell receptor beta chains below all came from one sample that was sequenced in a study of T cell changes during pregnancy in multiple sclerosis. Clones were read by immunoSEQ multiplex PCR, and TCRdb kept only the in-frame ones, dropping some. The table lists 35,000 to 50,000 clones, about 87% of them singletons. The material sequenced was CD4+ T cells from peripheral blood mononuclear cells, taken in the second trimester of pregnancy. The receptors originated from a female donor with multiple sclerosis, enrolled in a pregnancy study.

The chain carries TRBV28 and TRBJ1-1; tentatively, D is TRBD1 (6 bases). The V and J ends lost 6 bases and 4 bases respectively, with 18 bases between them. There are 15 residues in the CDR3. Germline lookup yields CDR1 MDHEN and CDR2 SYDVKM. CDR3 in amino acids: CASSFLQGGSTEAFF. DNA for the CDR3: TGTGCCAGCAGCTTTTTACAGGGAGGGTCCACTGAAGCTTTCTTT. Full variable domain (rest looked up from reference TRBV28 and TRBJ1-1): DVKVTQSSRYLVKRTGEKVFLECVQDMDHENMFWYRQDPGLGLRLIYFSYDVKMKEKGDIPEGYSVSREKKERFSLILESASTNQTSMYLCASSFLQGGSTEAFFGQGTRLTVV.

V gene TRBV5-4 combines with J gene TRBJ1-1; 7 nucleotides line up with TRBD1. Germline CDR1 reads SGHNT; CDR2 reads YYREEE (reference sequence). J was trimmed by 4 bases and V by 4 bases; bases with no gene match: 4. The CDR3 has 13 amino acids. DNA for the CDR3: TGTGCCAGCAGCCGAGACAGGGCCACTGAAGCTTTCTTT. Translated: CASSRDRATEAFF.

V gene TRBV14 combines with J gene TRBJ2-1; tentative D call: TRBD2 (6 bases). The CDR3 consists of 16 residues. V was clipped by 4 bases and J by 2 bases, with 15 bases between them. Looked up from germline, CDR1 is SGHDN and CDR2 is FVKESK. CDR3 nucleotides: TGTGCCAGCAGCCTGAGCGGGCTCCATCCCTACAATGAGCAGTTCTTC. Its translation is CASSLSGLHPYNEQFF.

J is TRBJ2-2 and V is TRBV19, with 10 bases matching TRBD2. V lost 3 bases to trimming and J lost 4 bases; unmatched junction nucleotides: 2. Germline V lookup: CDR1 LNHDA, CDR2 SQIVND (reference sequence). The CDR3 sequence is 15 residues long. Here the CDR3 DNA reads TGTGCCAGTAGTATCCTAGCGGGGGCCACCGGGGAGCTGTTTTTT. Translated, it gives CASSILAGATGELFF.

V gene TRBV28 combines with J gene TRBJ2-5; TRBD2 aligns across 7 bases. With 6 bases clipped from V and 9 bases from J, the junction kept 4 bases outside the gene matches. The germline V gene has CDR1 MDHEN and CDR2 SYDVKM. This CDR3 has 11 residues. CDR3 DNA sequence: TGTGCCAGCAGCCACGCGGGGGCCCAGTACTTC. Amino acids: CASSHAGAQYF.

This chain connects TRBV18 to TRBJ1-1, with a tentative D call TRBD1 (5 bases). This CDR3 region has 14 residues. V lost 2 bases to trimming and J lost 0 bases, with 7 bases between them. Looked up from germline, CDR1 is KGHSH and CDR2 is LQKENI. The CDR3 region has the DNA TGTGCCAGCTCACCAGGGGCGGTGAACACTGAAGCTTTCTTT. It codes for CASSPGAVNTEAFF.

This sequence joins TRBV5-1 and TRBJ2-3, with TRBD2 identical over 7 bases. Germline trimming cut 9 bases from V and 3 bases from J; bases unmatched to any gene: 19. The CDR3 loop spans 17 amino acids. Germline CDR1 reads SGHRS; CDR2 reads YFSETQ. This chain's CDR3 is CATRRGEGRFGTDTQYF. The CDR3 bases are TGCGCCACCCGACGCGGGGAGGGGAGGTTTGGGACAGATACGCAGTATTTT.

For the CDR3, the DNA is TGTGCCAGTAGTCCCGGGACAGGGAAGCCAACGATATATTTT. This translates into CASSPGTGKPTIYF. The chain links TRBV19 to TRBJ1-3, with 9 bases matching TRBD1. Per the germline V gene, CDR1 is LNHDA and CDR2 is SQIVND (reference sequence). The V segment lost 5 bases and the J segment 13 bases; nucleotides outside the gene matches: 12. The CDR3 runs to 14 residues.

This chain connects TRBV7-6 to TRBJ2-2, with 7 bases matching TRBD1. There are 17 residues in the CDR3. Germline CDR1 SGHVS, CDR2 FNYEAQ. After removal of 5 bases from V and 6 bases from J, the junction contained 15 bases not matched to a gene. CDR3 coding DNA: TGTGCCAGCAGCAAGACAGGGCTATCGAGGGCCCCCGGGGAGCTGTTTTTT. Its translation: CASSKTGLSRAPGELFF.

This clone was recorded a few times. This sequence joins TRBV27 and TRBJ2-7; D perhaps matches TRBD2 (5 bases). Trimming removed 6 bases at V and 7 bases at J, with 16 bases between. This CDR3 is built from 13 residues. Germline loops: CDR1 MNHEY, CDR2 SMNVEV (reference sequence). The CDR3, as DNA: TGTGCCAGCAGGCCTATTGGAGGTGGAGAGCAGTACTTC. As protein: CASRPIGGGEQYF.

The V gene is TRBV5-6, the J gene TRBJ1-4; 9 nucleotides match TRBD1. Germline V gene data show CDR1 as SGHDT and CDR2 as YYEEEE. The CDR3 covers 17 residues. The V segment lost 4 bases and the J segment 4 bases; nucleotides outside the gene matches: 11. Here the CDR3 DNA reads TGTGCCAGCAGCCTTAAACAGGGGGCCGGGTATAATGAAAAACTGTTTTTT. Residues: CASSLKQGAGYNEKLFF.

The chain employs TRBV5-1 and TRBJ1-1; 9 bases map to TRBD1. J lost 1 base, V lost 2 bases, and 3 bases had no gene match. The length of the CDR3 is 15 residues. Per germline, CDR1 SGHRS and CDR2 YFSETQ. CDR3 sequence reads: CASSFQQGANTEAFF. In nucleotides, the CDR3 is TGCGCCAGCAGCTTTCAACAGGGGGCGAACACTGAAGCTTTCTTT.

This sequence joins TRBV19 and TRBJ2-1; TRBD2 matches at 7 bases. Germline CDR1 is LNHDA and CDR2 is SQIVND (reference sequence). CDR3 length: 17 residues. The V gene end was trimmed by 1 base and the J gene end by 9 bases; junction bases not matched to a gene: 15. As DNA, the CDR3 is TGTGCCAGTAGTATAGTGTTTGCGGGAGTGGGTTCTGGTGAGCAGTTCTTC. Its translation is CASSIVFAGVGSGEQFF.

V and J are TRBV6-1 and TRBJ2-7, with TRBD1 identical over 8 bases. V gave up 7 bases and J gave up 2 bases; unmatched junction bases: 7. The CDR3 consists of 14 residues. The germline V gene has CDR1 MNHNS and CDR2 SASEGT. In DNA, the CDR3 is TGTGCCAGCAACGATAGGACAGGGACCTACGAGCAGTACTTC. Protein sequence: CASNDRTGTYEQYF.

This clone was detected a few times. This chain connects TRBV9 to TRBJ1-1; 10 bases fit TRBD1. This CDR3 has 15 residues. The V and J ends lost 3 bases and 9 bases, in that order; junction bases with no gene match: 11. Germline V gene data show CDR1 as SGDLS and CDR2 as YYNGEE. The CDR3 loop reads CASSASGTGVRKAFF. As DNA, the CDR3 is TGTGCCAGCAGCGCCTCCGGGACAGGGGTCCGGAAAGCTTTCTTT. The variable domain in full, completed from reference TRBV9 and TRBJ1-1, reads DSGVTQTPKHLITATGQRVTLRCSPRSGDLSVYWYQQSLDQGLQFLIQYYNGEERAKGNILERFSAQQFPDLHSELNLSSLELGDSALYFCASSASGTGVRKAFFGQGTRLTVV.

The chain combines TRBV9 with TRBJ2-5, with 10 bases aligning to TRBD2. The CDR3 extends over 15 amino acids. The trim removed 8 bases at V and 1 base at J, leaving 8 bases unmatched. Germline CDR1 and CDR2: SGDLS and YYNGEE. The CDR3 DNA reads TGTGCCAGTGCCTTCGGGACTAGCGTCCAAGAGACCCAGTACTTC. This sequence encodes CASAFGTSVQETQYF.

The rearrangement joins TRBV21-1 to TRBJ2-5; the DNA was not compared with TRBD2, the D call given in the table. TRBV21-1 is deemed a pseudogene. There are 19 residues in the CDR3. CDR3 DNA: TGTGCCAGCAGCAACCTCGCAACTAGCGGGAGCAGGGGACAAGAGACCCAGTACTTC. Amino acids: CASSNLATSGSRGQETQYF.

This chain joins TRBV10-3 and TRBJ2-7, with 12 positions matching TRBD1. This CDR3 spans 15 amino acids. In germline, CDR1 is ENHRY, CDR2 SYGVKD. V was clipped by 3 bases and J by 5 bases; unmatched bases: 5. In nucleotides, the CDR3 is TGTGCCATCAGTGACCGGGACAGGGGGCTTAACGAGCAGTACTTC. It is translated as CAISDRDRGLNEQYF.

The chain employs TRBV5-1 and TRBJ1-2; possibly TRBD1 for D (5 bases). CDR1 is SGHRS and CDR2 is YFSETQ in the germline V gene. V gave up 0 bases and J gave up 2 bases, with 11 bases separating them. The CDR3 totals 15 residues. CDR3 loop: CASSLDGAENYGYTF. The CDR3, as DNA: TGCGCCAGCAGCTTGGATGGGGCGGAAAACTATGGCTACACCTTC.

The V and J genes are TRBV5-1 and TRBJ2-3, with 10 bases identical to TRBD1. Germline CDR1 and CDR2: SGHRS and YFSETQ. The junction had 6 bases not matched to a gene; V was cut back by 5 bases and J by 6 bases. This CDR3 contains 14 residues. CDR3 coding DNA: TGCGCCAGCAGGACAGGGGGCGATCGGGATACGCAGTATTTT. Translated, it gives CASRTGGDRDTQYF. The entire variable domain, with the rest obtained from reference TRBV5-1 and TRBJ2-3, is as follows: KAGVTQTPRYLIKTRGQQVTLSCSPISGHRSVSWYQQTPGQGLQFLFEYFSETQRNKGNFPGRFSGRQFSNSRSEMNVSTLELGDSALYLCASRTGGDRDTQYFGPGTRLTVL.

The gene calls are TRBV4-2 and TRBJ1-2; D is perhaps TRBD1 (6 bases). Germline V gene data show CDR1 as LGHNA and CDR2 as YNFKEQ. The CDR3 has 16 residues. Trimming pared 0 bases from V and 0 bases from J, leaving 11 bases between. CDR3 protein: CASSQDGQTANYGYTF. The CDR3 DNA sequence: TGTGCCAGCAGCCAAGATGGACAGACAGCTAACTATGGCTACACCTTC.

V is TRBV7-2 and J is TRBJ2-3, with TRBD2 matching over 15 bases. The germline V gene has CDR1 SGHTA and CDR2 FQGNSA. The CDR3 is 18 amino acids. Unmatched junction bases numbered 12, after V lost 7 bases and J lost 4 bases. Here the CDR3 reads CASTPGTSGRPLADTQYF. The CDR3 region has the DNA TGTGCCAGCACCCCCGGGACTAGCGGGAGGCCCTTAGCAGATACGCAGTATTTT.

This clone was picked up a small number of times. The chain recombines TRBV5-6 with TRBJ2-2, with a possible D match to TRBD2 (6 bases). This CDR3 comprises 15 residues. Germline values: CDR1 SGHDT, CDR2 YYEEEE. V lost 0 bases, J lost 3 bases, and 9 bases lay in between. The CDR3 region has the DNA TGTGCCAGCAGCTTGGCTAGCGCCGACACCGGGGAGCTGTTTTTT. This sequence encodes CASSLASADTGELFF.